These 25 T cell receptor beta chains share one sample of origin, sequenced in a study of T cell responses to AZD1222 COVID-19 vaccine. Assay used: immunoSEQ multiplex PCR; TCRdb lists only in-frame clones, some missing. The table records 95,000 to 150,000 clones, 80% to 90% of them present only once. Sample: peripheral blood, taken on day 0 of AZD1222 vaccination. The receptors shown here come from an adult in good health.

CDR3 in amino acids: CASSFLPTGINYGYTF. The CDR3 DNA reads TGTGCCAGCAGTTTCCTCCCGACAGGAATTAACTATGGCTACACCTTC. The chain employs TRBV27 and TRBJ1-2, with a tentative D call TRBD1 (6 bases). Germline CDR1 is MNHEY and CDR2 is SMNVEV (reference sequence). The CDR3 totals 16 residues. With 3 bases removed from V and 1 base from J, the gap between germline ends came to 15 bases.

CDR3 loop: CSVVATGTGELFF. DNA of the CDR3: TGCAGCGTTGTAGCGACCGGCACCGGGGAGCTGTTTTTT. The chain couples TRBV29-1 to TRBJ2-2; possibly TRBD2 for D (5 bases). Germline CDR1 is SQVTM and CDR2 is ANQGSEA. V was clipped by 4 bases and J by 4 bases, with 10 bases between them. The CDR3 has 13 residues.

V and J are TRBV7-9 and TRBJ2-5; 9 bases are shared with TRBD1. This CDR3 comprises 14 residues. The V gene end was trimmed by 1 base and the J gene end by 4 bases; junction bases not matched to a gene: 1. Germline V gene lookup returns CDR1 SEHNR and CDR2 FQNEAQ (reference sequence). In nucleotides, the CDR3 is TGTGCCAGCAGCTTAGTGGGACAGGGAGAGACCCAGTACTTC. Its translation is CASSLVGQGETQYF.

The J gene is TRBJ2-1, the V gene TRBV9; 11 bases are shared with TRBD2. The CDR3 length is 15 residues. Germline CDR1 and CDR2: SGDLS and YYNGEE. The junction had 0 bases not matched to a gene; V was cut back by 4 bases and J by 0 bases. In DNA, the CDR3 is TGTGCCAGCAGCACTAGCGGGAGCTCCTACAATGAGCAGTTCTTC. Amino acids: CASSTSGSSYNEQFF. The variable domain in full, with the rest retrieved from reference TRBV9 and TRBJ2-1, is DSGVTQTPKHLITATGQRVTLRCSPRSGDLSVYWYQQSLDQGLQFLIQYYNGEERAKGNILERFSAQQFPDLHSELNLSSLELGDSALYFCASSTSGSSYNEQFFGPGTRLTVL.

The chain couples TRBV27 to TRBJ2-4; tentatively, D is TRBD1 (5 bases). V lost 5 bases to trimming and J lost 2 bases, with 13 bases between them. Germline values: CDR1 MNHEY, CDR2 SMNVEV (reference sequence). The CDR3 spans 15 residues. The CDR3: CASSPRAGPKNIQYF. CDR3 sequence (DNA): TGTGCCAGCAGTCCCAGGGCAGGGCCCAAAAACATTCAGTACTTC.

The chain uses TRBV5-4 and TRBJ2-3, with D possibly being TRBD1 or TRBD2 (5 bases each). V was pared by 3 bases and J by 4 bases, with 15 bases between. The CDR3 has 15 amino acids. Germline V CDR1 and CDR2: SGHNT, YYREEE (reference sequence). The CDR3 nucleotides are TGTGCCAGCAGCTCCGGGGCAGGGAGCGCAGATACGCAGTATTTT. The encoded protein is CASSSGAGSADTQYF.

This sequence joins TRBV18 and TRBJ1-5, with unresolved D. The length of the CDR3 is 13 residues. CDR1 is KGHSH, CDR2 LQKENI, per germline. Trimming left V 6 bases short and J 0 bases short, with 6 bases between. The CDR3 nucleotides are TGTGCCAGCTCCGCAGATAGCAATCAGCCCCAGCATTTT. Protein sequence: CASSADSNQPQHF.

The chain's CDR3 is CASSQGAGNQPQHF. CDR3 coding DNA: TGTGCCAGTAGTCAAGGGGCGGGTAATCAGCCCCAGCATTTT. This sequence joins TRBV19 and TRBJ1-5; D possibly corresponds to TRBD1 (5 bases). V lost 5 bases, J lost 4 bases, and 12 bases lay in between. This CDR3 spans 14 amino acids. The germline V gene encodes CDR1 LNHDA and CDR2 SQIVND (reference sequence).

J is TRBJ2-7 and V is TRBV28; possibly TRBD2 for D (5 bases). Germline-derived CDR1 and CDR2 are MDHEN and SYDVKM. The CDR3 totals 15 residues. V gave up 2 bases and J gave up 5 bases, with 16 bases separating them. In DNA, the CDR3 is TGTGCCAGCAGTTTACCCCCACTAGGTTACGACGAGCAGTACTTC. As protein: CASSLPPLGYDEQYF.

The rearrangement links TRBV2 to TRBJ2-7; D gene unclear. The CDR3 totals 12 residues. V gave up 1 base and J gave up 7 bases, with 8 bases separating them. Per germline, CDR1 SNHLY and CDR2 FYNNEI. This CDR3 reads CASSEEGWEQYF. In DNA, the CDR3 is TGTGCCAGCAGTGAAGAGGGCTGGGAGCAGTACTTC.

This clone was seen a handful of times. As DNA, the CDR3 is TGTGCCATCAGCCCAGGTCCCTATGGCTACACCTTC. The encoded protein is CAISPGPYGYTF. V is TRBV10-3 and J is TRBJ1-2; no clear D. Between the trimmed V and J ends, which lost 6 bases and 4 bases, there was a span of 9 bases. This CDR3 has 12 residues. The germline gives CDR1 ENHRY, CDR2 SYGVKD.

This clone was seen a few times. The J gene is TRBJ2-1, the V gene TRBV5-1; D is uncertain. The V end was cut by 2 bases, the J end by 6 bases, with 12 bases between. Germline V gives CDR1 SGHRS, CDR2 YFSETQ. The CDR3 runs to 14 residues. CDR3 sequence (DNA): TGCGCCAGCAGCTTTAGTCGCTTGGTCAATGAGCAGTTCTTC. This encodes CASSFSRLVNEQFF.

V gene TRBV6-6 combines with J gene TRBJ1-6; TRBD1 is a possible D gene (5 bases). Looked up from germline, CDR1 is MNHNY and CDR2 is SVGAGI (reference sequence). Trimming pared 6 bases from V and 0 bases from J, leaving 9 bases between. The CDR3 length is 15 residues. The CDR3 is CASSPGGSYNSPLHF. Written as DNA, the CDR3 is TGTGCCAGCAGCCCGGGGGGCTCCTATAATTCACCCCTCCACTTT.

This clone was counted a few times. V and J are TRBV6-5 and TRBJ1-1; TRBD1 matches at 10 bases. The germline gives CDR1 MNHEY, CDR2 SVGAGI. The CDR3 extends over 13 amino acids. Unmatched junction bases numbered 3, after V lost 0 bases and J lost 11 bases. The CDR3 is CASSYSGQGRAFF. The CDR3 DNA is TGTGCCAGCAGTTACTCGGGACAGGGGCGGGCTTTCTTT.

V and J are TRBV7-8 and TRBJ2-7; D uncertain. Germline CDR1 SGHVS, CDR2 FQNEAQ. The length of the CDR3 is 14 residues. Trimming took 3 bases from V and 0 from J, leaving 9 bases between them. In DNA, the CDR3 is TGTGCCAGCAGCTTTGAACGGAGCTCCTACGAGCAGTACTTC. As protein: CASSFERSSYEQYF.

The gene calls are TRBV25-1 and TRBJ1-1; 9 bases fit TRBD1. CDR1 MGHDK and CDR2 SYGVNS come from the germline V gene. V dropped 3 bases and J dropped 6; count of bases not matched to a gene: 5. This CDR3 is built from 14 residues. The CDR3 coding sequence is TGTGCCAGCAGTGACGACAGGGGGAGCGCTGAAGCTTTCTTT. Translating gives CASSDDRGSAEAFF.

DNA of the CDR3: TGTGCCAGCAGCCCCCGGGACTCGGGGAATGAGCAGTTCTTC. This encodes CASSPRDSGNEQFF. The chain uses TRBV11-3 and TRBJ2-1; tentatively, D is TRBD2 (6 bases). V was cut by 5 bases and J by 7 bases, with 15 bases left in between. Germline V CDR1 and CDR2: SGHNT, YENEEA. This CDR3 spans 14 amino acids. Complete variable domain (other parts from reference TRBV11-3 and TRBJ2-1): EAGVVQSPRYKIIEKKQPVAFWCNPISGHNTLYWYLQNLGQGPELLIRYENEEAVDDSQLPKDRFSAERLKGVDSTLKIQPAELGDSAVYLCASSPRDSGNEQFFGPGTRLTVL.

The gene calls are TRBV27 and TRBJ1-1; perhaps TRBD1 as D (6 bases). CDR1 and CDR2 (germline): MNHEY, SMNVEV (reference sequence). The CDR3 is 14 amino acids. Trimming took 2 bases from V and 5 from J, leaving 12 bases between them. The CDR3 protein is CASSLGRGHTEAFF. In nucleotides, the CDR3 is TGTGCCAGCAGTTTAGGCAGGGGACATACTGAAGCTTTCTTT.

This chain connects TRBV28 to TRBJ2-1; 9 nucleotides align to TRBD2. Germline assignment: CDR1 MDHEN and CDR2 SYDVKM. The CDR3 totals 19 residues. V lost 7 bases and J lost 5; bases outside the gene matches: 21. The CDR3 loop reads CASTTSSTRSGGRHNEQFF. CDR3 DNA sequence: TGTGCCAGCACCACATCCAGTACTAGAAGCGGGGGGCGCCACAATGAGCAGTTCTTC.

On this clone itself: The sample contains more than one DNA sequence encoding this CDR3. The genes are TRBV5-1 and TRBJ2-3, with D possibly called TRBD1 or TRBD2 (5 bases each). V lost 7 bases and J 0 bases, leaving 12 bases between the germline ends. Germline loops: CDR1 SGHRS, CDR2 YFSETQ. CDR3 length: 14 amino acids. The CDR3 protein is CASVRGGSTDTQYF. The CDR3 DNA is TGCGCCAGCGTCCGGGGCGGTAGCACAGATACGCAGTATTTT.

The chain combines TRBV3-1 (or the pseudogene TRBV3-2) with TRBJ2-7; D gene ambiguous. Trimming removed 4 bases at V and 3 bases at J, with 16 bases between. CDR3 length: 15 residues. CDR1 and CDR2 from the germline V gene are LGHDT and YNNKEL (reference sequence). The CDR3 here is CASSLVSESGYEQYF. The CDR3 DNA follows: TGTGCCAGCAGCCTGGTCTCGGAATCGGGCTACGAGCAGTACTTC.

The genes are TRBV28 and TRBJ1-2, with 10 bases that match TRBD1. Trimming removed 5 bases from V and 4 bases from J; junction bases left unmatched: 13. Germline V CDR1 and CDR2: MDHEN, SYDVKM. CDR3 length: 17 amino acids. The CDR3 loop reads CASSLPGTGALFYGYTF. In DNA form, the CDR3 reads TGTGCCAGCAGTCTACCCGGGACAGGGGCCTTATTCTATGGCTACACCTTC.

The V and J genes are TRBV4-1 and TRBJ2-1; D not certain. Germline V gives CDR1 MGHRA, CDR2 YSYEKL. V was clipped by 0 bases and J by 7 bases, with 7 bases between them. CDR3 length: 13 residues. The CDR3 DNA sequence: TGCGCCAGCAGCCAAGATTCTTGGAATGAGCAGTTCTTC. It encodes CASSQDSWNEQFF.

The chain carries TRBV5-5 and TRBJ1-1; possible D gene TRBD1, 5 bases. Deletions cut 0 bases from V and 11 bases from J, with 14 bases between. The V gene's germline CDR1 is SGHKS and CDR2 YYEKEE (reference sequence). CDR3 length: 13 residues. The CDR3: CASSLVGAARAFF. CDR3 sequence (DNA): TGTGCCAGCAGCTTGGTAGGGGCAGCTAGGGCTTTCTTT.

CDR3 sequence reads: CASSAGQGANSPLHF. The CDR3 coding sequence is TGTGCCAGTAGTGCCGGACAGGGAGCAAATTCACCCCTCCACTTT. The chain has TRBV19 and TRBJ1-6; 8 positions match TRBD1. The CDR3 is 15 residues long. Germline V gene sequence: CDR1 LNHDA, CDR2 SQIVND (reference sequence). V was clipped by 5 bases and J by 7 bases; unmatched bases: 7.